The subject of this entry is one TCR beta chain. What it binds is unknown. Primers for the PCR totalled 60 Vbeta and 13 Jbeta. Measured with immunoSEQ multiplex PCR; TCRdb has only the in-frame clones, and not every one. The data hold about 120,000 clones, with about 68% observed a single time. This entry comes from a study of cytomegalovirus exposure and HLA in healthy donors. Study at large: Sequencing of about 179 million T cells in an earlier analysis found more than 100 million unique TCR beta sequences. Study-level results: In a later analysis, most CMV-associated TCR beta chains appeared HLA-restricted. Associated with HLA alleles at 0.05 false discovery rate in a later analysis were 16,951 TCR beta sequences. Whilst most TCR sequences proved rare, a subset of public TCRs occurred across many donors.

This CDR3 region has 14 residues. V gave up 1 base and J gave up 3 bases, with 10 bases separating them. CDR1 is KGHSH and CDR2 is LQKENI in the germline V gene. This sequence originates from a woman in her 40s in good health and CMV-seropositive. Sample: PBMCs. The chain couples TRBV18 to TRBJ2-7; a possible D gene is TRBD2 (6 bases). The CDR3 sequence: CASSPQAAGYEQYF. The CDR3 bases are TGTGCCAGCTCACCACAGGCAGCGGGCTACGAGCAGTACTTC.